The clone carrying this T cell receptor beta chain was detected ten times or more. TCR beta CDR3 sequences were amplified from RNA transcripts. HTBI primers were the set used in a first-round RT-PCR of the TCR CDR3. TCRdb re-called the multiplex PCR reads with MiXCR, one entry per CDR3 protein. Seen here are 360,000 or so distinct CDR3 sequences, around 15% observed once, and the top ten hold roughly a fifth. This sample stems from a study of T cells in Graves' hyperthyroidism and ophthalmopathy. Study at large: Prior to any treatment, at the point of initial diagnosis, peripheral blood was collected.

Disease lasting under 3 months, a NOSPECS grade of at least 4, and a Clinical Activity Score of at least 3 were features of the ophthalmopathy patients. The sequenced sample consisted of blood. The clonotype comes from a woman aged 60-70 years with Graves' ophthalmopathy.

CDR3 in amino acids: CASSLTPPNIQYF. In DNA form, the CDR3 reads TGTGCCAGCAGCTTAACCCCCCCGAACATTCAGTACTTC. The genes are TRBV13 and TRBJ2-4, with D uncertain. The CDR3 is 13 amino acids. Deletions cut 2 bases from V and 7 bases from J, with 9 bases between. Looked up from germline, CDR1 is PRHDT and CDR2 is FYEKMQ (reference sequence).